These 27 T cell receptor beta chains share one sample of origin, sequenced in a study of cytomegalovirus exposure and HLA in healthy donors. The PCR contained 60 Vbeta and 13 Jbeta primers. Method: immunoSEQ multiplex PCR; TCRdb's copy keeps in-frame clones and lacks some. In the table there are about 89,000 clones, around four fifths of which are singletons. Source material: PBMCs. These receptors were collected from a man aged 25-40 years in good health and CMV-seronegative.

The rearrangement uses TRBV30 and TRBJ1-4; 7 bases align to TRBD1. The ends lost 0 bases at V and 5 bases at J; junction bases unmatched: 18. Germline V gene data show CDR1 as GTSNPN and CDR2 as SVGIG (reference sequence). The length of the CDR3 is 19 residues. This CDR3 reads CAWSVQVGAWDRPNEKLFF. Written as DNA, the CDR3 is TGTGCCTGGAGTGTTCAGGTTGGGGCTTGGGACAGACCAAATGAAAAACTGTTTTTT.

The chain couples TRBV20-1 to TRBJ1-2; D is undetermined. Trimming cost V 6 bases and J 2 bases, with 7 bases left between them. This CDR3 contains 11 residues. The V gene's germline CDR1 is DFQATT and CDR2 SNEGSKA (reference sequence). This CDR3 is CSAWENYGYTF. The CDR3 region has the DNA TGCAGTGCATGGGAGAACTATGGCTACACCTTC.

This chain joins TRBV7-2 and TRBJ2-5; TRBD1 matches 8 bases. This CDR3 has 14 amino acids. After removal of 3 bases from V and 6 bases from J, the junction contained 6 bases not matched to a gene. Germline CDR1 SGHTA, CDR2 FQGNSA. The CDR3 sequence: CASSLMAGGKTQYF. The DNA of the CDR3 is TGTGCCAGCAGCTTGATGGCAGGGGGCAAGACCCAGTACTTC.

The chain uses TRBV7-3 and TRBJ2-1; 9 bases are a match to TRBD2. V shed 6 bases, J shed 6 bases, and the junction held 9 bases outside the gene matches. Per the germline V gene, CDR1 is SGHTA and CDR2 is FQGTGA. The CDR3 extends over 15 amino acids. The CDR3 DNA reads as TGTGCCAGCAGTTCCGGGACTAGCCCTTCCAATGAGCAGTTCTTC. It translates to CASSSGTSPSNEQFF.

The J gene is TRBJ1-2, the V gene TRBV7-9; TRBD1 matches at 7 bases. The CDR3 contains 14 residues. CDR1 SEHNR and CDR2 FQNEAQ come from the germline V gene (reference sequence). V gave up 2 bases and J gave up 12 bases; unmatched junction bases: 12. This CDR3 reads CASSLTQGTVLHTF. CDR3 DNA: TGTGCCAGCAGCTTAACCCAAGGGACAGTCCTTCACACCTTC.

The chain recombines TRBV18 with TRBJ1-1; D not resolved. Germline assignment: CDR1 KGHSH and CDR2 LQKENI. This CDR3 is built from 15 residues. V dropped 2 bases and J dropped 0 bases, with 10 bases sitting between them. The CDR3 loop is CASSPGREMNTEAFF. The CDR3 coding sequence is TGTGCCAGCTCACCAGGGCGGGAGATGAACACTGAAGCTTTCTTT.

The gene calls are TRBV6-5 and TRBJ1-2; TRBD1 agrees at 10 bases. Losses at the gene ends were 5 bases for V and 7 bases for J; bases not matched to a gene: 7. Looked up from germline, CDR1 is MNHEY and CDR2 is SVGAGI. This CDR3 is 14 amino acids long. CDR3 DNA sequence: TGTGCCAGCAGTCCCGGGACAGGGGCGCGTGGCTACACCTTC. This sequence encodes CASSPGTGARGYTF.

CDR3 region: CATSRDRTGDQPQHF. The CDR3 nucleotides are TGTGCCACCAGCAGAGACCGGACAGGGGATCAGCCCCAGCATTTT. The gene calls are TRBV15 and TRBJ1-5; TRBD1 aligns across 9 bases. V dropped 0 bases and J dropped 5; count of bases not matched to a gene: 2. The CDR3 contains 15 residues. Per germline, CDR1 LNHNV and CDR2 YYDKDF (reference sequence).

The CDR3 region is CASSSGPSQETQYF. In nucleotides, the CDR3 is TGCGCCAGCAGCTCTGGGCCCTCCCAAGAGACCCAGTACTTC. This chain links TRBV5-1 with TRBJ2-5, with D hard to call. The CDR3 length is 14 residues. V was trimmed by 3 bases and J by 1 base, leaving 10 bases between them. Looked up from germline, CDR1 is SGHRS and CDR2 is YFSETQ.

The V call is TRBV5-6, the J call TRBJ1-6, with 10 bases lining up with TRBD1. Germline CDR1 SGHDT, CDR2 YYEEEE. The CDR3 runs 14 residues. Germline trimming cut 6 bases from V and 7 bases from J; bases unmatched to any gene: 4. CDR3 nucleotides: TGTGCCAGCACCCCGGACAGGGGGAATTCACCCCTCCACTTT. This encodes CASTPDRGNSPLHF.

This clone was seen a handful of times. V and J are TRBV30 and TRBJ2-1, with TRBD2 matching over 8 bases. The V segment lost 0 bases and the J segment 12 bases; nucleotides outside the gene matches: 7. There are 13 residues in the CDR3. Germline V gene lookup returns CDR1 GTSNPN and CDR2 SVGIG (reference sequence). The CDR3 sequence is CAWSVTSGTWQFF. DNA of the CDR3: TGTGCCTGGAGTGTTACTAGCGGTACTTGGCAGTTCTTC.

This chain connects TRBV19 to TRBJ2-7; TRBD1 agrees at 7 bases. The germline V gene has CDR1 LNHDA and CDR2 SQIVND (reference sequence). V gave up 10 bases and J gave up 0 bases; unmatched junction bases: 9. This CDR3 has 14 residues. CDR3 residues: CATTPQGSSYEQYF. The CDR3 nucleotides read TGTGCCACCACTCCACAGGGGAGCTCCTACGAGCAGTACTTC. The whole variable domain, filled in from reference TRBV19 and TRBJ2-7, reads DGGITQSPKYLFRKEGQNVTLSCEQNLNHDAMYWYRQDPGQGLRLIYYSQIVNDFQKGDIAEGYSVSREKKESFPLTVTSAQKNPTAFYLCATTPQGSSYEQYFGPGTRLTVT.

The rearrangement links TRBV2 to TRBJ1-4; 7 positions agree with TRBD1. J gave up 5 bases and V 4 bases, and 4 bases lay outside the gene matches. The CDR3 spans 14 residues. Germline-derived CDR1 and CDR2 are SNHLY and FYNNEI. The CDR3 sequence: CASSGAGGNEKLFF. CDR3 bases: TGTGCCAGCAGTGGGGCAGGGGGGAATGAAAAACTGTTTTTT.

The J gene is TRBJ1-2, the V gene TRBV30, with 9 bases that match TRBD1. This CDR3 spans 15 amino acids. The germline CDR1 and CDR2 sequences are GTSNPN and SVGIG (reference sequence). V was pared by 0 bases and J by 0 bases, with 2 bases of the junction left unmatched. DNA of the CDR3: TGTGCCTGGAGTGTTAGGACAGGGGCTAACTATGGCTACACCTTC. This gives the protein CAWSVRTGANYGYTF.

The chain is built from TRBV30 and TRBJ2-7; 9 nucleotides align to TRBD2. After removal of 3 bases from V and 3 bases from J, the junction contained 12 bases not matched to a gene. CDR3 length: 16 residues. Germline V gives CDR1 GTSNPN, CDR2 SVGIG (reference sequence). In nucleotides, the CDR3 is TGTGCCTGGAGAATGACCGAGCGGGGGGCCCTCTACGAGCAGTACTTC. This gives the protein CAWRMTERGALYEQYF.

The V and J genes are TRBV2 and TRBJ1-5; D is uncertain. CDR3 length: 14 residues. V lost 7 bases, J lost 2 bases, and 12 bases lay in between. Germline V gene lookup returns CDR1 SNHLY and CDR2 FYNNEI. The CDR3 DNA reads TGTGCCAGCAAGACGGGGATTGGCAATCAGCCCCAGCATTTT. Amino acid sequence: CASKTGIGNQPQHF.

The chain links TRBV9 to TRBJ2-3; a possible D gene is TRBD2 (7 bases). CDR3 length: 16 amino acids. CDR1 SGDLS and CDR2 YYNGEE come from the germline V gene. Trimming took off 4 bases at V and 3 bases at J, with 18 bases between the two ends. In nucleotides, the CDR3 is TGTGCCAGCAGCCCCACAGGGACGGGGGGTACAGATACGCAGTATTTT. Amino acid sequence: CASSPTGTGGTDTQYF.

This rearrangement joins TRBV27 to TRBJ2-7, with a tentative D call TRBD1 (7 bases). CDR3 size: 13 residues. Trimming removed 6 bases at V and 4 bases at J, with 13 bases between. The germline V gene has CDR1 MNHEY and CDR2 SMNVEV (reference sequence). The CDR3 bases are TGTGCCAGCAGGCGGGACAGCTATTACGAGCAGTACTTC. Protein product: CASRRDSYYEQYF.

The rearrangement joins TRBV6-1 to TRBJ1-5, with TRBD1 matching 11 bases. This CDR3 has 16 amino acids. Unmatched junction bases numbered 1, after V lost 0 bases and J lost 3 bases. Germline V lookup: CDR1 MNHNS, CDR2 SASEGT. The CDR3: CASSEAGQGVNQPQHF. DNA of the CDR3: TGTGCCAGCAGTGAAGCGGGACAGGGGGTCAATCAGCCCCAGCATTTT.

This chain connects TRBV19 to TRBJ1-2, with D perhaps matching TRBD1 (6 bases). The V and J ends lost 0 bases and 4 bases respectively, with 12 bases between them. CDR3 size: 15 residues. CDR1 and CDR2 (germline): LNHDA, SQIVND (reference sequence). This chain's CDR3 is CASSIDQGTTYGYTF. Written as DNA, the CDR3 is TGTGCCAGTAGTATAGATCAGGGGACAACCTATGGCTACACCTTC.

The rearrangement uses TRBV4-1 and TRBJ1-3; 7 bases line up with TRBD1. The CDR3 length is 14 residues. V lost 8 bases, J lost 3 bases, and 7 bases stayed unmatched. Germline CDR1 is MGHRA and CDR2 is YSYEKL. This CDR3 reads CASQQGFDGNTIYF. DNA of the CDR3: TGCGCCAGCCAACAGGGGTTCGATGGAAACACCATATATTTT.

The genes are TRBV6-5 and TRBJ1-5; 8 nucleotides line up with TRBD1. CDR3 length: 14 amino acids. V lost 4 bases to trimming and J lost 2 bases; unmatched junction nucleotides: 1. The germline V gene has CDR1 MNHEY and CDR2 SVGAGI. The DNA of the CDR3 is TGTGCCAGCAGTTCGACAGGGGGCAATCAGCCCCAGCATTTT. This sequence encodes CASSSTGGNQPQHF.

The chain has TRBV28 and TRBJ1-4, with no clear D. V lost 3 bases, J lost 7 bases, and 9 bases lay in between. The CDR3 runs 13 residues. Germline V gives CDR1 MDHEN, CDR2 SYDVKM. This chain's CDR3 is CASSFGKGEKLFF. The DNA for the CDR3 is TGTGCCAGCAGTTTCGGGAAAGGTGAAAAACTGTTTTTT.

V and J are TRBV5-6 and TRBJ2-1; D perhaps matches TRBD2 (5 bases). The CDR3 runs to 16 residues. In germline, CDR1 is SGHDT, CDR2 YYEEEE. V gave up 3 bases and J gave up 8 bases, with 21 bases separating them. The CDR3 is CASSSTSGEWRDEQFF. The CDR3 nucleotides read TGTGCCAGCAGCTCCACTTCCGGGGAGTGGAGAGATGAGCAGTTCTTC.

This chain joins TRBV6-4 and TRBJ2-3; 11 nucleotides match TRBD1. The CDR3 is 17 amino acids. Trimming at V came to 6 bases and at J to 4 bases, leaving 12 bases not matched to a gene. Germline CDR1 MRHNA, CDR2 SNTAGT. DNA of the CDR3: TGTGCCAGCAGCTCCGCGGGACAGGGGGACGGGGCAGATACGCAGTATTTT. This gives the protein CASSSAGQGDGADTQYF.

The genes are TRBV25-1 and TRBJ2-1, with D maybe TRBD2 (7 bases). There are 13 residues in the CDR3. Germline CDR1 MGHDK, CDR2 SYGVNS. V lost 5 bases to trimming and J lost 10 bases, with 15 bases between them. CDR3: CASSKGGAPEQFF. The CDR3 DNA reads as TGTGCCAGCAGTAAGGGGGGGGCCCCAGAGCAGTTCTTC.

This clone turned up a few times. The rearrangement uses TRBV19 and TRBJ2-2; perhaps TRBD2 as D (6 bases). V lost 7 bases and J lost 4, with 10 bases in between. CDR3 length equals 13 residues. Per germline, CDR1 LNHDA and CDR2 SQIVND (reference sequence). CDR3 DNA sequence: TGTGCCAGTAATTGGGGAGGCACCGGGGAGCTGTTTTTT. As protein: CASNWGGTGELFF.